This TCR beta chain was recovered during a study of technical replicates of blood from a few donors. Deletions cut 0 bases from V and 8 bases from J, with 12 bases between. Germline CDR1 is SGDLS and CDR2 is YYNGEE. The CDR3 runs 14 residues. Here immunoSEQ multiplex PCR was the method, and the copy in TCRdb shows in-frame clones only, minus some. The repertoire holds under 95,000 clones, with around 93% as singletons. Sequencing used T cells isolated from PBMCs. This chain connects TRBV9 to TRBJ2-1; D may be TRBD2 (7 bases). This receptor was taken from a human donor in good health. CDR3 residues: CASSVATGGDEQFF. The CDR3 region has the DNA TGTGCCAGCAGCGTAGCTACGGGGGGCGATGAGCAGTTCTTC.